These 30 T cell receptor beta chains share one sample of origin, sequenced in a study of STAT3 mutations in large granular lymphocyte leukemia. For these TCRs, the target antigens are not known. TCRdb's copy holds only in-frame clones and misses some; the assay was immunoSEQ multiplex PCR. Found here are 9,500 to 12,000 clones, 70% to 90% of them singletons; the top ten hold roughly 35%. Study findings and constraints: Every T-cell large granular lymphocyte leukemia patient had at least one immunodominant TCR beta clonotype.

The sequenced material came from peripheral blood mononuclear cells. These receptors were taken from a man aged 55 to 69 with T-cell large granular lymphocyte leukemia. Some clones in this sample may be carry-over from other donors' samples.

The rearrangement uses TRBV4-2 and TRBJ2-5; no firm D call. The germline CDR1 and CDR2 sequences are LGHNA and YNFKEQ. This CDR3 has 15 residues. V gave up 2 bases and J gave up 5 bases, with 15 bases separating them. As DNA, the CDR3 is TGTGCCAGCAGCCAACAGACGGACCTTGGGGAGACCCAGTACTTC. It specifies CASSQQTDLGETQYF.

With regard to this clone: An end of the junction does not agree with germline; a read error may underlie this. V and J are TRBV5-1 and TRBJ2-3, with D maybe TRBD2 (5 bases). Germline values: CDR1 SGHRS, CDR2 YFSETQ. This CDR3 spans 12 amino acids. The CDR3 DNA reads TGCGCCAGCAGCCCCCGCTCTAGCCCCAAGGATTTT. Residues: CASSPRSSPKDF.

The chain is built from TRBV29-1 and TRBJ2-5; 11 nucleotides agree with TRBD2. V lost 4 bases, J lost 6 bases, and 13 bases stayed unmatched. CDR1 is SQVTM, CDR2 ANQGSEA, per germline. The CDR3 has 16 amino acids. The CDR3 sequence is CSVGPLGLAVGKTQYF. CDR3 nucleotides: TGCAGCGTTGGTCCTCTGGGACTAGCGGTAGGGAAGACCCAGTACTTC. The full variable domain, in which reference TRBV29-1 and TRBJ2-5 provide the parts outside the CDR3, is SAVISQKPSRDICQRGTSLTIQCQVDSQVTMMFWYRQQPGQSLTLIATANQGSEATYESGFVIDKFPISRPNLTFSTLTVSNMSPEDSSIYLCSVGPLGLAVGKTQYFGPGTRLLVL.

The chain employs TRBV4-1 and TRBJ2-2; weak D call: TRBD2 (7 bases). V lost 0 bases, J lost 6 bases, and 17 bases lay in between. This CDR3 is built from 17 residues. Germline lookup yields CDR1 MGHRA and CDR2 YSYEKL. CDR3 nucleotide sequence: TGCGCCAGCAGCCAAGATCTCGGGGGGCGGATTCCCGGGGAGCTGTTTTTT. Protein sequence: CASSQDLGGRIPGELFF.

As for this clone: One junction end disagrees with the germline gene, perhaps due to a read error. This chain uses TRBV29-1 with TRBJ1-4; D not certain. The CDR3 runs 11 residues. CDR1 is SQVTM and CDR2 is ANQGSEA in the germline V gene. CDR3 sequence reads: CSVLDNGKLFF. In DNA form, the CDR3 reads TGCAGCGTTTTAGACAATGGAAAACTGTTTTTT. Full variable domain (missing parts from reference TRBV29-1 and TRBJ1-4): SAVISQKPSRDICQRGTSLTIQCQVDSQVTMMFWYRQQPGQSLTLIATANQGSEATYESGFVIDKFPISRPNLTFSTLTVSNMSPEDSSIYLCSVLDNGKLFFGSGTQLSVL.

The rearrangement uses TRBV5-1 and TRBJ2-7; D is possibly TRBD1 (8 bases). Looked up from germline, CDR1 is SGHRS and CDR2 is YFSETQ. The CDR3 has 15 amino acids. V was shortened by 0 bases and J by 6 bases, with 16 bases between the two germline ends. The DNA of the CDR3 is TGCGCCAGCAGCTTGGTAACAGGGGGGGCGGGCGAGCAGTACTTC. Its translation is CASSLVTGGAGEQYF.

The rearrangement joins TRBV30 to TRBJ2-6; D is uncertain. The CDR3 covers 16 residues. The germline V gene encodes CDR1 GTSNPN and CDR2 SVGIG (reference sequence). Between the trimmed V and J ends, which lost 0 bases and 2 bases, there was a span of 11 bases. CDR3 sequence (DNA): TGTGCCTGGAGTGTAATGTGGCGCGCTGGGGCCAACGTCCTGACTTTC. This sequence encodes CAWSVMWRAGANVLTF.

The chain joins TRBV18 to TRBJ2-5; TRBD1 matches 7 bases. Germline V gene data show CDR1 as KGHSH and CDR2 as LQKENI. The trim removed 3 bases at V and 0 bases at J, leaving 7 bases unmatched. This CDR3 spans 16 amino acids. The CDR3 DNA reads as TGTGCCAGCTCACCCGGACAGGTGACTTACCAAGAGACCCAGTACTTC. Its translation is CASSPGQVTYQETQYF.

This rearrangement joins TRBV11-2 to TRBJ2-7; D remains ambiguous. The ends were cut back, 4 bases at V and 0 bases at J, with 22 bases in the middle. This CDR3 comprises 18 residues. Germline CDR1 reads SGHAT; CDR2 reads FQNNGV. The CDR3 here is CASSSLTPASGPSYEQYF. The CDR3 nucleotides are TGTGCCAGCAGCTCTCTAACCCCCGCCTCCGGGCCCTCCTACGAGCAGTACTTC. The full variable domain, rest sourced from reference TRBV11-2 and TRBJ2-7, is EAGVAQSPRYKIIEKRQSVAFWCNPISGHATLYWYQQILGQGPKLLIQFQNNGVVDDSQLPKDRFSAERLKGVDSTLKIQPAKLEDSAVYLCASSSLTPASGPSYEQYFGPGTRLTVT.

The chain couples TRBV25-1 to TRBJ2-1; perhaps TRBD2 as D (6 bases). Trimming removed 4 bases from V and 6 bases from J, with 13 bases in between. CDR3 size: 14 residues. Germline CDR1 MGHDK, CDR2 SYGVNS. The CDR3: CASSGAGTINEQFF. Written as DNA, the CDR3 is TGTGCCAGCAGTGGGGCGGGGACCATCAATGAGCAGTTCTTC.

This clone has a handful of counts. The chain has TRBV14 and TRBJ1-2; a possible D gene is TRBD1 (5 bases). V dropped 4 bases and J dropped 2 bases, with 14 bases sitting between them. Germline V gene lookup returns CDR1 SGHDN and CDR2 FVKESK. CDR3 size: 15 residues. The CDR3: CASSPRWGLNYGYTF. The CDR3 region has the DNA TGTGCCAGCAGCCCCCGATGGGGGTTGAACTATGGCTACACCTTC.

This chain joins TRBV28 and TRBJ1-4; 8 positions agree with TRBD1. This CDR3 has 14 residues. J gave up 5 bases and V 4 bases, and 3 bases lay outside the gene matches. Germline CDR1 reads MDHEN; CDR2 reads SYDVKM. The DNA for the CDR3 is TGTGCCAGCAGTTCCCGGACAGGGAATGAAAAACTGTTTTTT. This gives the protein CASSSRTGNEKLFF. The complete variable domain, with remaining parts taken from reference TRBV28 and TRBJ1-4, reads DVKVTQSSRYLVKRTGEKVFLECVQDMDHENMFWYRQDPGLGLRLIYFSYDVKMKEKGDIPEGYSVSREKKERFSLILESASTNQTSMYLCASSSRTGNEKLFFGSGTQLSVL.

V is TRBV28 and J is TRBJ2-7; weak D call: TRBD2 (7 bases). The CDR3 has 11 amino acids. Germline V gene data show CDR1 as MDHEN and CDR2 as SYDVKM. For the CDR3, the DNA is TGTTCCACGGGGGGCCGAAGCGAGCAGTACTTC. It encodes CSTGGRSEQYF.

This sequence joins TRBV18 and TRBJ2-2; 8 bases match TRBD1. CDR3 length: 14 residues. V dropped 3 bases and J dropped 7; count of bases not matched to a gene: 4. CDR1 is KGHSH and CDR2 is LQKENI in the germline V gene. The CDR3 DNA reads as TGTGCCAGCTCACCGAAACAGGGGGTCGGGGAGCTGTTTTTT. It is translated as CASSPKQGVGELFF.

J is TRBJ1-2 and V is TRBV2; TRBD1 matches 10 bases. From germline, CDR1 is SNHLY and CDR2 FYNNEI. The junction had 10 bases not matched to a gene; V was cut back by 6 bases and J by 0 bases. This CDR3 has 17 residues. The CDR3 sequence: CASRSGTGDQANYGYTF. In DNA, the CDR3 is TGTGCCAGCAGAAGCGGGACAGGGGATCAGGCTAACTATGGCTACACCTTC.

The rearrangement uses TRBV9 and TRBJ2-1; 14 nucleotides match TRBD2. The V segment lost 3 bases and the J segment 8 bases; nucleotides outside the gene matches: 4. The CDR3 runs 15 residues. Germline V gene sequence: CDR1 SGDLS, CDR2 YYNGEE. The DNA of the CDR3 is TGTGCCAGCAGCGAGGGGACTAGCGGGAGCTATGAGCAGTTCTTC. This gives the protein CASSEGTSGSYEQFF.

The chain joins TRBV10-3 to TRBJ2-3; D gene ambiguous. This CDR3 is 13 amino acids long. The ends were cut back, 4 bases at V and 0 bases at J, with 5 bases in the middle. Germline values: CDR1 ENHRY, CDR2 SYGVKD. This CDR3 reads CAISVGSTDTQYF. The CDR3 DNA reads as TGTGCCATCAGTGTGGGGAGCACAGATACGCAGTATTTT.

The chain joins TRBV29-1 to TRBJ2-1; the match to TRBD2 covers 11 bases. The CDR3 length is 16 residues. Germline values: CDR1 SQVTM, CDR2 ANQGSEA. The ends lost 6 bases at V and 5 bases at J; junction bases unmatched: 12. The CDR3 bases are TGCAGCGTCCAAACCTTGACTAGCGGGACCCACAATGAGCAGTTCTTC. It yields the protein CSVQTLTSGTHNEQFF.

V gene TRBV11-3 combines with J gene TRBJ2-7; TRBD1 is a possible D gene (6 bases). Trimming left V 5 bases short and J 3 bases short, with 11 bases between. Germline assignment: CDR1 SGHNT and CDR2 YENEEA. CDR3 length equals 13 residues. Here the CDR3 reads CASSPGQFYEQYF. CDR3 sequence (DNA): TGTGCCAGCAGCCCTGGACAGTTCTACGAGCAGTACTTC.

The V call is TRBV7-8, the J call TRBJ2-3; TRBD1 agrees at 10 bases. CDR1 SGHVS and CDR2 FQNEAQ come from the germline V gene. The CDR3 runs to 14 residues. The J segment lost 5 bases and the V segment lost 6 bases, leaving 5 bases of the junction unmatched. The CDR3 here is CASSMTGGQDTQYF. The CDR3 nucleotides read TGTGCCAGCAGTATGACAGGGGGCCAAGATACGCAGTATTTT.

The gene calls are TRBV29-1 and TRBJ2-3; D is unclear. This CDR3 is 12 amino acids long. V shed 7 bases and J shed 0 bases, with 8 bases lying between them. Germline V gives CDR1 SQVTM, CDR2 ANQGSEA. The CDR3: CSADLSTDTQYF. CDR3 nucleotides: TGCAGCGCCGACCTCAGCACAGATACGCAGTATTTT.

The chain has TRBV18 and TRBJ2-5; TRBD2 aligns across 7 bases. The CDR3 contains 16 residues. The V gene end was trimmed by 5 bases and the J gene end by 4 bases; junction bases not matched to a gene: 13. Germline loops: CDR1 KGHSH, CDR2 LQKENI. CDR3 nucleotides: TGTGCCAGCTCAGGAGGGTGGCGGGAGAGTGCAGAGACCCAGTACTTC. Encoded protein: CASSGGWRESAETQYF.

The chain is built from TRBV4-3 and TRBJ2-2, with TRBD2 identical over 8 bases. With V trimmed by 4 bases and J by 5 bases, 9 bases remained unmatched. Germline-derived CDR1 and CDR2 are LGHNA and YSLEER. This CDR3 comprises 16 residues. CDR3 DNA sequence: TGCGCCAGCAGCCGGAGGACTAGCATGACGACCGGGGAGCTGTTTTTT. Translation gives CASSRRTSMTTGELFF.

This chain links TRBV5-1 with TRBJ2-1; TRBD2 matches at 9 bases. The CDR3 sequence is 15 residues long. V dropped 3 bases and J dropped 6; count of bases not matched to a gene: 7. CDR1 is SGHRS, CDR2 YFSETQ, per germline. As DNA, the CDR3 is TGCGCCAGCAGCTATACTAGCGGGCTGGTCAATGAGCAGTTCTTC. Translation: CASSYTSGLVNEQFF.

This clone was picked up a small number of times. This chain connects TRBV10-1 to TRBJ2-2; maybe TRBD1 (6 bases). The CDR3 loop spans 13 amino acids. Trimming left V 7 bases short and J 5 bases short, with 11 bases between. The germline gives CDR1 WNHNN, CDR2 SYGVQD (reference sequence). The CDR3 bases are TGCGCCAGCAAACAGGGCTATACCGGGGAGCTGTTTTTT. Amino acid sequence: CASKQGYTGELFF.

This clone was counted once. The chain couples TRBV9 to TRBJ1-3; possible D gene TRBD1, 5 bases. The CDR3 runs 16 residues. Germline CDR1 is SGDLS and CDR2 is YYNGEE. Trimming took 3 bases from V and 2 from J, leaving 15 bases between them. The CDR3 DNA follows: TGTGCCAGCAGCGCAACAGGACTAGAAGCTGGAAACACCATATATTTT. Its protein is CASSATGLEAGNTIYF.

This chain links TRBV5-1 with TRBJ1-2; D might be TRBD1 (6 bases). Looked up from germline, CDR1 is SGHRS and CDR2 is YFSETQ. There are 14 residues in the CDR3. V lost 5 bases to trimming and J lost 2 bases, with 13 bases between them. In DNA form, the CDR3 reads TGCGCCAGCAGGCCCGGGACAACCAACTATGGCTACACCTTC. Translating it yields CASRPGTTNYGYTF. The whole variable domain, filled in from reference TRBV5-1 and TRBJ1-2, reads KAGVTQTPRYLIKTRGQQVTLSCSPISGHRSVSWYQQTPGQGLQFLFEYFSETQRNKGNFPGRFSGRQFSNSRSEMNVSTLELGDSALYLCASRPGTTNYGYTFGSGTRLTVV.

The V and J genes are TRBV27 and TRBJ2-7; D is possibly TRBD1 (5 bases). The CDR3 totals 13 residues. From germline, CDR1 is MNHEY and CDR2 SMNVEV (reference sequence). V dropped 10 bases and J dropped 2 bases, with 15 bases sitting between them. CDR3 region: CATRPDNAYEQYF. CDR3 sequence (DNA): TGTGCCACCCGTCCGGACAATGCCTACGAGCAGTACTTC.

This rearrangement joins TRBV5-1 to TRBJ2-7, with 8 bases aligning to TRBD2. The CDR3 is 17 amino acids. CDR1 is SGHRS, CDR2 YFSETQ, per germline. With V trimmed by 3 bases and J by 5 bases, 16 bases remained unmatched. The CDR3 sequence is CASSSGPGGGLGDEQYF. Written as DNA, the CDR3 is TGCGCCAGCAGCTCGGGCCCCGGGGGGGGGCTTGGGGACGAGCAGTACTTC.

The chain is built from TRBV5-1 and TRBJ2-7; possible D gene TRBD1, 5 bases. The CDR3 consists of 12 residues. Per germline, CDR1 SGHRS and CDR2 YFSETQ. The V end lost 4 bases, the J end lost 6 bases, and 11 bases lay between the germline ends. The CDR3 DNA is TGCGCCAGCAGCCCAGGGTTCGGCGAGCAGTACTTC. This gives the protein CASSPGFGEQYF. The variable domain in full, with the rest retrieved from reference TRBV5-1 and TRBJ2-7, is KAGVTQTPRYLIKTRGQQVTLSCSPISGHRSVSWYQQTPGQGLQFLFEYFSETQRNKGNFPGRFSGRQFSNSRSEMNVSTLELGDSALYLCASSPGFGEQYFGPGTRLTVT.